The rows below give T cell receptor beta chains drawn from one sample of a study of blood T cell repertoires in COVID-19. TCRdb's table, derived via immunoSEQ multiplex PCR, lists solely in-frame clones and lacks some. The table includes 250,000 to 350,000 clones, roughly 80% detected once. Sequenced input: peripheral blood. The receptors here all came from a human donor with COVID-19, enrolled during active disease. The donor label of this sample is uncertain. Each CDR3 is given with its conserved first and last residue. A D gene is named only where the DNA matches it firmly. Clone size, where shown, is once, few, many, or a class for clones that have expanded.

cdr3_length: 12; d_call: .; clone_size: .; j_call: TRBJ1-1; v_call: TRBV28; cdr3_nt: TGTGCCAGCAGTTTGCGTAACACTGAAGCTTTCTTT; cdr3_aa: CASSLRNTEAFF
cdr3_length: 13; d_call: .; clone_size: .; j_call: TRBJ2-5; v_call: TRBV18; cdr3_nt: TGTGCCAGCTCATCGTCAGGGGAGGAGACCCAGTACTTC; cdr3_aa: CASSSSGEETQYF
cdr3_length: 16; d_call: TRBD2; clone_size: .; j_call: TRBJ2-1; v_call: TRBV11-3; cdr3_nt: TGTGCCAGCAGCTTAGGGGTAGCGGGAGCCTACAATGAGCAGTTCTTC; cdr3_aa: CASSLGVAGAYNEQFF
cdr3_length: 14; d_call: .; clone_size: few; j_call: TRBJ2-3; v_call: TRBV28; cdr3_nt: TGTGCCAGCAGTTACCACTCTAGCACAGATACGCAGTATTTT; cdr3_aa: CASSYHSSTDTQYF
cdr3_length: 15; d_call: TRBD1; clone_size: .; j_call: TRBJ1-1; v_call: TRBV27; cdr3_nt: TGTGCCAGCAGACCTACAGGGGCTCCTAACACTGAAGCTTTCTTT; cdr3_aa: CASRPTGAPNTEAFF
cdr3_length: 16; d_call: TRBD1; clone_size: .; j_call: TRBJ1-1; v_call: TRBV27; cdr3_nt: TGTGCCAGCAGGGGAACGGGACAGATAAAAAACACTGAAGCTTTCTTT; cdr3_aa: CASRGTGQIKNTEAFF
cdr3_length: 13; d_call: TRBD1; clone_size: .; j_call: TRBJ1-1; v_call: TRBV6-5; cdr3_nt: TGTGCCAGCAGTTACTTCCGACAGGGAGAAGCTTTCTTT; cdr3_aa: CASSYFRQGEAFF
cdr3_length: 12; d_call: .; clone_size: .; j_call: TRBJ2-5; v_call: TRBV30; cdr3_nt: TGTGCCTGGAGTCCAAAACAAGAGACCCAGTACTTC; cdr3_aa: CAWSPKQETQYF
cdr3_length: 15; d_call: .; clone_size: .; j_call: TRBJ1-1; v_call: TRBV5-6; cdr3_nt: TGTGCCAGCAGCTTGGCGGGAAGGGGGATCACTGAAGCTTTCTTT; cdr3_aa: CASSLAGRGITEAFF
cdr3_length: 15; d_call: TRBD1; clone_size: .; j_call: TRBJ1-6; v_call: TRBV7-3; cdr3_nt: TGTGCCAGCAGCTCCACCGGGACAGGCAATTCACCCCTCCACTTT; cdr3_aa: CASSSTGTGNSPLHF
cdr3_length: 14; d_call: .; clone_size: .; j_call: TRBJ2-3; v_call: TRBV9; cdr3_nt: TGTGCCAGCAGCTCCTCCGGGGTAGCAGATACGCAGTATTTT; cdr3_aa: CASSSSGVADTQYF
cdr3_length: 16; d_call: TRBD1; clone_size: .; j_call: TRBJ2-3; v_call: TRBV19; cdr3_nt: TGTGCCAGTAGTCCCGGGACAGGGGAGGTTTCGGATACGCAGTATTTT; cdr3_aa: CASSPGTGEVSDTQYF
cdr3_length: 15; d_call: TRBD1; clone_size: .; j_call: TRBJ2-7; v_call: TRBV18; cdr3_nt: TGTGCCAGCTCACTCTCACAGGGGGGTCAGGGGGAGCAGTACTTC; cdr3_aa: CASSLSQGGQGEQYF
cdr3_length: 17; d_call: TRBD1; clone_size: once; j_call: TRBJ1-5; v_call: TRBV30; cdr3_nt: TGTGCCTGGAGTGTAAGTGGAACAGGGGTAGGGAATCAGCCCCAGCATTTT; cdr3_aa: CAWSVSGTGVGNQPQHF
cdr3_length: 16; d_call: TRBD2; clone_size: many; j_call: TRBJ2-1; v_call: TRBV5-1; cdr3_nt: TGCGCCAGCAGCCCAGGGACTAGCGGGAGGTGGAATGAGCAGTTCTTC; cdr3_aa: CASSPGTSGRWNEQFF
cdr3_length: 19; d_call: .; clone_size: .; j_call: TRBJ1-5; v_call: TRBV4-1; cdr3_nt: TGCGCCAGCAGCCAAGAAATTCGCCATAACGGGGGGCGAAATCAGCCCCAGCATTTT; cdr3_aa: CASSQEIRHNGGRNQPQHF
cdr3_length: 14; d_call: TRBD1; clone_size: .; j_call: TRBJ2-7; v_call: TRBV27; cdr3_nt: TGTGCCAGCAGGAGGGACAGACCAACCTACGAGCAGTACTTC; cdr3_aa: CASRRDRPTYEQYF
cdr3_length: 13; d_call: TRBD1; clone_size: .; j_call: TRBJ1-1; v_call: TRBV16; cdr3_nt: TGTGCCAGCAGCCGGACAGGGAACACTGAAGCTTTCTTT; cdr3_aa: CASSRTGNTEAFF
cdr3_length: 13; d_call: .; clone_size: .; j_call: TRBJ2-3; v_call: TRBV24-1; cdr3_nt: TGTGCCACCAGTGGACAGATTGGGGAAGGCCAGTATTTT; cdr3_aa: CATSGQIGEGQYF
cdr3_length: 15; d_call: TRBD1; clone_size: .; j_call: TRBJ1-1; v_call: TRBV6-5; cdr3_nt: TGTGCCAGCACCGGGACAGGGGGCTTTCGGACTGAAGCTTTCTTT; cdr3_aa: CASTGTGGFRTEAFF
cdr3_length: 20; d_call: TRBD2; clone_size: .; j_call: TRBJ2-1; v_call: TRBV27; cdr3_nt: TGTGCCAGCAGAACCCCTTCCGGGACTAGCGGGAGAAGTGGGTACAATGAGCAGTTCTTC; cdr3_aa: CASRTPSGTSGRSGYNEQFF
cdr3_length: 14; d_call: TRBD1; clone_size: .; j_call: TRBJ1-5; v_call: TRBV5-6; cdr3_nt: TGTGCCAGCAGCGGGGGGCAGGGGGATCAGCCCCAGCATTTT; cdr3_aa: CASSGGQGDQPQHF
cdr3_length: 15; d_call: TRBD1; clone_size: .; j_call: TRBJ1-6; v_call: TRBV2; cdr3_nt: TGTGCCAGCAGTGAAGAAACAGGGGGCGCTTCACCCCTCCACTTT; cdr3_aa: CASSEETGGASPLHF
cdr3_length: 15; d_call: TRBD1; clone_size: few; j_call: TRBJ1-2; v_call: TRBV4-1; cdr3_nt: TGCGCCAGCAGCCAGGGACAGGGGGGTATCTATGGCTACACCTTC; cdr3_aa: CASSQGQGGIYGYTF
cdr3_length: 14; d_call: TRBD1; clone_size: .; j_call: TRBJ1-1; v_call: TRBV5-1; cdr3_nt: TGCGCCAGCAGCTCGGGACAGACGAACACTGAAGCTTTCTTT; cdr3_aa: CASSSGQTNTEAFF
cdr3_length: 16; d_call: TRBD1; clone_size: .; j_call: TRBJ1-2; v_call: TRBV6-5; cdr3_nt: TGTGCCAGCAGCTACCGCTCGACCCGGGACAGGGATGGCTACACCTTC; cdr3_aa: CASSYRSTRDRDGYTF
cdr3_length: 14; d_call: .; clone_size: .; j_call: TRBJ2-2; v_call: TRBV5-4; cdr3_nt: TGTGCCAGCAGCTTGGGGGGCGGCACCGGGGAGCTGTTTTTT; cdr3_aa: CASSLGGGTGELFF
cdr3_length: 13; d_call: .; clone_size: once; j_call: TRBJ1-2; v_call: TRBV28; cdr3_nt: TGTGCCAGCAGTTTAGGTGGGCACTATGGCTACACCTTC; cdr3_aa: CASSLGGHYGYTF
cdr3_length: 16; d_call: .; clone_size: .; j_call: TRBJ1-1; v_call: TRBV4-1; cdr3_nt: TGCGCCAGCAGCCTCGTTGGGCTGGGTTTAAACACTGAAGCTTTCTTT; cdr3_aa: CASSLVGLGLNTEAFF
cdr3_length: 16; d_call: TRBD2; clone_size: .; j_call: TRBJ2-3; v_call: TRBV11-3; cdr3_nt: TGTGCCAGCAGCTTCGTGACTAGCGGCCTCCAGGATACGCAGTATTTT; cdr3_aa: CASSFVTSGLQDTQYF
cdr3_length: 16; d_call: .; clone_size: .; j_call: TRBJ1-3; v_call: TRBV28; cdr3_nt: TGTGCCAGCAGTTCGCACAGGGCGCTCTCTGGAAACACCATATATTTT; cdr3_aa: CASSSHRALSGNTIYF
cdr3_length: 13; d_call: .; clone_size: .; j_call: TRBJ1-1; v_call: TRBV19; cdr3_nt: TGTGCCAGTAGTATAGTACAGGACACTGAAGCTTTCTTT; cdr3_aa: CASSIVQDTEAFF
cdr3_length: 14; d_call: .; clone_size: once; j_call: TRBJ1-6; v_call: TRBV25-1; cdr3_nt: TGTGCCAGCAGATCGGGCAGGGCCGAGTCACCCCTCCACTTT; cdr3_aa: CASRSGRAESPLHF
cdr3_length: 13; d_call: TRBD1; clone_size: once; j_call: TRBJ2-7; v_call: TRBV30; cdr3_nt: TGTGCCTGGAGGACAGGGGGGTCCTACGAGCAGTACTTC; cdr3_aa: CAWRTGGSYEQYF
cdr3_length: 16; d_call: TRBD1; clone_size: .; j_call: TRBJ1-4; v_call: TRBV9; cdr3_nt: TGTGCCAGCAGCGTAGCTTTAGGGGGCCTCGCTGAAAAACTGTTTTTT; cdr3_aa: CASSVALGGLAEKLFF
cdr3_length: 15; d_call: TRBD2; clone_size: .; j_call: TRBJ2-2; v_call: TRBV2; cdr3_nt: TGTGCCAGCAGTGGCCTAGCGGTGAACACCGGGGAGCTGTTTTTT; cdr3_aa: CASSGLAVNTGELFF
cdr3_length: 15; d_call: TRBD2; clone_size: .; j_call: TRBJ2-5; v_call: TRBV5-4; cdr3_nt: TGTGCCAGCAGCCCCGCCGGCGGGAGGTCAGAGACCCAGTACTTC; cdr3_aa: CASSPAGGRSETQYF
cdr3_length: 14; d_call: .; clone_size: .; j_call: TRBJ1-1; v_call: TRBV11-2; cdr3_nt: TGTGCCAGCAGCCTGGGTGTTGCGACTCTGGAAGCTTTCTTT; cdr3_aa: CASSLGVATLEAFF
cdr3_length: 11; d_call: TRBD2; clone_size: .; j_call: TRBJ2-7; v_call: TRBV18; cdr3_nt: TGTGCCAGCTCACCGGGGGGGGAGCAGTACTTC; cdr3_aa: CASSPGGEQYF
cdr3_length: 15; d_call: .; clone_size: .; j_call: TRBJ1-1; v_call: TRBV19; cdr3_nt: TGTGCCAGTAGTATAGGGGCCAGGGAGAACACTGAAGCTTTCTTT; cdr3_aa: CASSIGARENTEAFF
cdr3_length: 16; d_call: TRBD1; clone_size: .; j_call: TRBJ1-1; v_call: TRBV4-1; cdr3_nt: TGCGCCAGCAGCCAGTCGACGGGACAGGGAGGGGATGAAGCTTTCTTT; cdr3_aa: CASSQSTGQGGDEAFF
cdr3_length: 16; d_call: TRBD2; clone_size: .; j_call: TRBJ2-7; v_call: TRBV28; cdr3_nt: TGTGCCAGCAGCTCCCTCGGGCAGGGAGGGTCCTACGAGCAGTACTTC; cdr3_aa: CASSSLGQGGSYEQYF
cdr3_length: 16; d_call: .; clone_size: .; j_call: TRBJ1-1; v_call: TRBV9; cdr3_nt: TGTGCCAGCAGTCGTCCAGGGATTCTGGGTAGCACTGAAGCTTTCTTT; cdr3_aa: CASSRPGILGSTEAFF
cdr3_length: 14; d_call: .; clone_size: .; j_call: TRBJ1-4; v_call: TRBV12-5; cdr3_nt: TGTGCTAGTGGCTCGGAGGGGAATCGTGAAAAACTGTTTTTT; cdr3_aa: CASGSEGNREKLFF